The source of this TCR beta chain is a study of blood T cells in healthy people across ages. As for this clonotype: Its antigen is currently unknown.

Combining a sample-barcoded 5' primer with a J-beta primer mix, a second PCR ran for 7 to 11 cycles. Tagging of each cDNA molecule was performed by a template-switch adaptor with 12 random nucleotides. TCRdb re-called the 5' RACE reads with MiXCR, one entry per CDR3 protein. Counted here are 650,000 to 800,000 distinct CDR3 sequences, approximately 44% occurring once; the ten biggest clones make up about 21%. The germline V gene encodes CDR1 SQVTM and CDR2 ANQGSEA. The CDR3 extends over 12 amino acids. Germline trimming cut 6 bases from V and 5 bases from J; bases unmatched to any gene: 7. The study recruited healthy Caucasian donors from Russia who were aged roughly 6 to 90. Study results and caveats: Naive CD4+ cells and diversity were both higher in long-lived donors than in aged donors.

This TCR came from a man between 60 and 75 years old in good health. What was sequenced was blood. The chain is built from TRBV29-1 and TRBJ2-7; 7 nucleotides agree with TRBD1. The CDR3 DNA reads TGCAGCGTCGTGAAACAGGGGCACGAGCAGTACTTC. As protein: CSVVKQGHEQYF.